This T cell receptor (beta chain) was identified during a study of Ad26.COV2.S vaccination and SARS-CoV-2 variants. The length of the CDR3 is 16 residues. The trim removed 4 bases at V and 3 bases at J, leaving 10 bases unmatched. Germline V CDR1 and CDR2: SGHTA, FQGTGA. Comment on this clone: Its antigen is currently unknown.

This table comes from immunoSEQ multiplex PCR, and its TCRdb copy is limited to in-frame clones, with some not included. The sample lists 350,000 to 450,000 clones, approximately 83% seen once, with 7.4% in the top ten. Whole-study findings and limits: Participants given vaccine showed non-spike TCR breadth similar to that of placebo recipients. In vaccinated individuals, spike-specific CD8+ and CD4+ T cell responses reportedly displayed substantial breadth.

Treatment indicated: some 20 received Ad26.COV2.S at low or high dose, single or two shots; five or six received placebo; per-sample allocation not given. At day 63 after the first vaccine or placebo injection, samples were drawn. An Ad26 vector expressing Wuhan-strain SARS-CoV-2 spike served as the vaccine. V is TRBV7-3 and J is TRBJ2-3; 7 bases match TRBD2. Source: peripheral blood, taken in a trial of Ad26.COV2.S vaccine versus placebo. The source of this sequence is a person between 18 and 65 years old who received the Ad26.COV2.S COVID-19 vaccine or a placebo. In nucleotides, the CDR3 is TGTGCCAGCAGCTGGCGGGGGAAGGGCGGGACAGATACGCAGTATTTT. Encoded protein: CASSWRGKGGTDTQYF.